This TCR beta chain is from a study of Graves' ophthalmopathy and Graves' hyperthyroidism. Study-level information: Peripheral blood collection took place at initial diagnosis, before any treatment.

Ophthalmopathic donors had moderate-to-severe activity, CAS ≥3 and NOSPECS ≥4, with disease that had lasted under 3 months. Other autoimmune diseases, uncontrolled infections, pregnancy or lactation excluded patients from enrollment. Clinical symptoms and serum thyroxine were used for diagnosis; TRAb, thyroid ultrasound and orbital computed tomography were also relied on. Transcripts of RNA were the source for amplifying TCR beta CDR3 regions. Following a first-round RT-PCR that used HTBI primers, a second-round multiplex PCR was carried out. MiXCR, run by TCRdb on the multiplex PCR reads, gives a single entry per CDR3 protein. Here the sample spans about 400,000 distinct CDR3 sequences, around 17% being singletons. V was clipped by 6 bases and J by 6 bases, with 17 bases between them. The CDR3 has 14 amino acids. Germline-derived CDR1 and CDR2 are SGHTA and FQGTGA. This clonotype showed up many times.

The chain links TRBV7-3 to TRBJ1-1, with D possibly matching TRBD1 (5 bases). The sample consisted of peripheral blood. The sequence was collected from a woman under 30 with Graves' ophthalmopathy. The CDR3 DNA is TGTGCCAGCAGTTCGGGACTCCTGGGGGCTGAAGCTTTCTTT. Encoded protein: CASSSGLLGAEAFF.